The 16 T cell receptor beta chains presented below share a single source sample, sequenced in a study of cytomegalovirus exposure and HLA in healthy donors. This PCR relied on a set of 60 Vbeta primers and 13 Jbeta primers. Libraries were prepared by immunoSEQ multiplex PCR; TCRdb keeps only in-frame clonotypes and omits some of them. The table has approximately 190,000 clones, about 84% seen once. The sequencing input was PBMCs. All receptors come from a woman in her twenties or thirties in good health and CMV-seropositive.

V gene TRBV7-9 combines with J gene TRBJ2-1, with D possibly TRBD2 on 6 matching bases. The CDR3 contains 12 residues. The germline gives CDR1 SEHNR, CDR2 FQNEAQ (reference sequence). V was pared by 5 bases and J by 10 bases, with 12 bases between. CDR3 nucleotides: TGTGCCAGCAGCGGAGTCGGAGGGGAGCAGTTCTTC. Its translation: CASSGVGGEQFF. The full variable domain, its missing parts supplied by reference TRBV7-9 and TRBJ2-1, is DTGVSQNPRHKITKRGQNVTFRCDPISEHNRLYWYRQTLGQGPEFLTYFQNEAQLEKSRLLSDRFSAERPKGSFSTLEIQRTEQGDSAMYLCASSGVGGEQFFGPGTRLTVL.

CDR3 sequence (DNA): TGTGCCAGCAGTTCCCCGACAGGGCCGATCTACGAGCAGTACTTC. As protein: CASSSPTGPIYEQYF. The chain has TRBV28 and TRBJ2-7, with 7 bases identical to TRBD1. The trim removed 4 bases at V and 3 bases at J, leaving 9 bases unmatched. The CDR3 has 15 amino acids. The germline CDR1 and CDR2 sequences are MDHEN and SYDVKM.

The chain couples TRBV6-6 to TRBJ1-1; a weak D match, TRBD1 (5 bases). CDR3 length: 14 amino acids. Trimming cost V 0 bases and J 5 bases, with 10 bases left between them. Germline CDR1 is MNHNY and CDR2 is SVGAGI (reference sequence). In DNA form, the CDR3 reads TGTGCCAGCAGTTACTCCAGGGATGGGACTGAAGCTTTCTTT. This gives the protein CASSYSRDGTEAFF.

Of note for this clone: The junction and the germline gene differ at one end; a read error may be behind it. This chain links TRBV7-9 with TRBJ2-2; D gene uncertain. CDR3 length equals 11 residues. Germline values: CDR1 SEHNR, CDR2 FQNEAQ (reference sequence). The CDR3 DNA sequence: TGTTCCAGCTCTTTTTCCGGGGAGCTGTTTTTT. Protein product: CSSSFSGELFF.

This clone was found once. The rearrangement links TRBV30 to TRBJ1-2; maybe TRBD1 (5 bases). The V gene's germline CDR1 is GTSNPN and CDR2 SVGIG (reference sequence). Deletions cut 0 bases from V and 9 bases from J, with 14 bases between. This CDR3 contains 13 residues. The CDR3 loop is CAWSVYRGKSYTF. The CDR3 DNA reads as TGTGCCTGGAGTGTATACCGGGGGAAAAGCTACACCTTC.

This sequence joins TRBV19 and TRBJ1-6; possibly TRBD1 for D (6 bases). Trimming cost V 6 bases and J 6 bases, with 9 bases left between them. Germline values: CDR1 LNHDA, CDR2 SQIVND (reference sequence). The CDR3 totals 13 residues. The CDR3 region is CASSGQFNSPLHF. CDR3 nucleotide sequence: TGTGCCAGTAGCGGACAGTTTAATTCACCCCTCCACTTT.

This chain joins TRBV10-1 and TRBJ1-4; 8 bases match TRBD1. With V trimmed by 3 bases and J by 8 bases, 5 bases remained unmatched. The CDR3 is made up of 14 amino acids. Germline loops: CDR1 WNHNN, CDR2 SYGVQD (reference sequence). CDR3 in amino acids: CASSDDRGREKLFF. The DNA of the CDR3 is TGCGCCAGCAGTGACGACAGGGGTCGGGAAAAACTGTTTTTT.

The chain links TRBV5-1 to TRBJ2-1; 9 nucleotides agree with TRBD1. Germline CDR1 is SGHRS and CDR2 is YFSETQ. This CDR3 has 15 amino acids. Trimming cost V 4 bases and J 2 bases; bases outside gene matches: 4. CDR3 nucleotides: TGCGCCAGCAGCCCAGGGACAGGGCCCTACAATGAGCAGTTCTTC. This codes for CASSPGTGPYNEQFF.

This chain links TRBV7-3 with TRBJ2-6, with 7 positions matching TRBD1. Trimming removed 6 bases from V and 0 bases from J; junction bases left unmatched: 14. The CDR3 covers 19 residues. Germline lookup yields CDR1 SGHTA and CDR2 FQGTGA. CDR3 bases: TGTGCCAGCAGTCCGGCAGGGGGTCTAGCTTTCTCTGGGGCCAACGTCCTGACTTTC. It specifies CASSPAGGLAFSGANVLTF. Complete variable domain (other parts from reference TRBV7-3 and TRBJ2-6): GAGVSQTPSNKVTEKGKYVELRCDPISGHTALYWYRQSLGQGPEFLIYFQGTGAADDSGLPNDRFFAVRPEGSVSTLKIQRTERGDSAVYLCASSPAGGLAFSGANVLTFGAGSRLTVL.

The chain is built from TRBV28 and TRBJ1-1, with D possibly being TRBD1 (5 bases). The CDR3 has 12 residues. The germline gives CDR1 MDHEN, CDR2 SYDVKM. Trimming pared 3 bases from V and 11 bases from J, leaving 13 bases between. The CDR3, as DNA: TGTGCCAGCAGTTTTCGGGGGAATGCGGCTTTCTTT. Encoded protein: CASSFRGNAAFF.

The V and J genes are TRBV29-1 and TRBJ2-5, with 11 bases that match TRBD2. The CDR3 is made up of 17 amino acids. Unmatched junction bases numbered 11, after V lost 0 bases and J lost 5 bases. The germline CDR1 and CDR2 sequences are SQVTM and ANQGSEA. This CDR3 is CSVEDLRIAGGPETQYF. The CDR3 bases are TGCAGCGTTGAAGATCTTCGGATAGCGGGGGGGCCGGAGACCCAGTACTTC.

V usage is TRBV5-1 and J usage is TRBJ1-4; 10 nucleotides align to TRBD1. In germline, CDR1 is SGHRS, CDR2 YFSETQ. The CDR3 spans 18 residues. Trimming took 1 base from V and 3 from J; bases not matched to a gene: 9. This chain's CDR3 is CASSLSGQGVGANEKLFF. The CDR3 nucleotides are TGCGCCAGCAGCTTGTCAGGACAGGGGGTCGGAGCTAATGAAAAACTGTTTTTT. Using reference TRBV5-1 and TRBJ1-4 for the parts outside the CDR3, the full variable domain is KAGVTQTPRYLIKTRGQQVTLSCSPISGHRSVSWYQQTPGQGLQFLFEYFSETQRNKGNFPGRFSGRQFSNSRSEMNVSTLELGDSALYLCASSLSGQGVGANEKLFFGSGTQLSVL.

This rearrangement joins TRBV7-9 to TRBJ2-2; 8 positions agree with TRBD1. The length of the CDR3 is 15 residues. V lost 6 bases, J lost 5 bases, and 8 bases stayed unmatched. The germline gives CDR1 SEHNR, CDR2 FQNEAQ (reference sequence). The CDR3 protein is CASRGRGLRTGELFF. In DNA form, the CDR3 reads TGTGCCAGCAGAGGCAGGGGGCTTCGGACCGGGGAGCTGTTTTTT. The full variable domain, completed using reference TRBV7-9 and TRBJ2-2, is DTGVSQNPRHKITKRGQNVTFRCDPISEHNRLYWYRQTLGQGPEFLTYFQNEAQLEKSRLLSDRFSAERPKGSFSTLEIQRTEQGDSAMYLCASRGRGLRTGELFFGEGSRLTVL.

The genes are TRBV6-4 and TRBJ1-1; D gene ambiguous. Germline V gene lookup returns CDR1 MRHNA and CDR2 SNTAGT. This CDR3 is 15 amino acids long. CDR3 sequence (DNA): TGTGGGTCGTTCGAAACAGTCAGGCTGAACACTGAAGCTTTCTTT. This codes for CGSFETVRLNTEAFF.

CDR3 amino acids: CASSFRPGLAPNTGELFF. DNA for the CDR3: TGTGCCAGCAGCTTCCGACCGGGACTAGCCCCGAACACCGGGGAGCTGTTTTTT. The J gene is TRBJ2-2, the V gene TRBV11-3, with 9 bases matching TRBD2. V lost 3 bases, J lost 0 bases, and 8 bases stayed unmatched. The CDR3 is 18 residues long. Per germline, CDR1 SGHNT and CDR2 YENEEA.

The chain links TRBV5-6 to TRBJ1-4; D not certain. V was cut by 1 base and J by 10 bases, with 14 bases left in between. The CDR3 runs 14 residues. Germline V gives CDR1 SGHDT, CDR2 YYEEEE. The CDR3 protein is CASSLPDEVGKLFF. The CDR3, as DNA: TGTGCCAGCAGCTTGCCGGATGAGGTTGGAAAACTGTTTTTT.